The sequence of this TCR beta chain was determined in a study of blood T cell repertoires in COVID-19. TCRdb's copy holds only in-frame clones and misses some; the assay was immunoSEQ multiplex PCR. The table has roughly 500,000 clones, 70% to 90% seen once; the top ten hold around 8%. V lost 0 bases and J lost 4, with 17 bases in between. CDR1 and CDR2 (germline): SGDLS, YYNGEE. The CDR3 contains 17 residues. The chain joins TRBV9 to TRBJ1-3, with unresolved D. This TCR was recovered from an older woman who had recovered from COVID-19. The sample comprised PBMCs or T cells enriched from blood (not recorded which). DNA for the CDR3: TGTGCCAGCAGCGTAGAGGAGGGAGTGGCGTTCGGAAACACCATATATTTT. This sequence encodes CASSVEEGVAFGNTIYF. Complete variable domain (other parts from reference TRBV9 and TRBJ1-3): DSGVTQTPKHLITATGQRVTLRCSPRSGDLSVYWYQQSLDQGLQFLIQYYNGEERAKGNILERFSAQQFPDLHSELNLSSLELGDSALYFCASSVEEGVAFGNTIYFGEGSWLTVV.